A single sample is the source of the 3 T cell receptor beta chains below, sequenced in a study of CD8 T cells in ankylosing spondylitis. Study-wide points: Blood from ankylosing spondylitis patients appeared to carry a characteristic roughly 8-variant TCR beta motif.

Their specific antigens are unknown. TCRdb redid the calling of the 5' RACE reads with MiXCR, one entry per CDR3 protein. Of under 850,000 distinct CDR3 sequences in the sample, around 19% were seen once. What was sequenced was blood, either unsorted or a sorted T cell fraction (not recorded which). The receptor source for this set is a male donor with ankylosing spondylitis.

The rearrangement uses TRBV6-5 and TRBJ2-3, with D hard to call. The CDR3 spans 13 residues. CDR1 and CDR2 (germline): MNHEY, SVGAGI. The V and J ends lost 2 bases and 10 bases respectively, with 13 bases between them. CDR3 DNA sequence: TGTGCCAGCAGTTACAAGGGCGACAAGTCGCAGTATTTT. Translating it yields CASSYKGDKSQYF.

The CDR3 region is CASSPGDGRKNIQYF. CDR3 in DNA: TGCGCCAGCAGCCCCGGCGACGGCCGCAAAAACATTCAGTACTTC. The genes are TRBV4-1 and TRBJ2-4; no clear D gene. Germline CDR1 is MGHRA and CDR2 is YSYEKL. Trimming removed 4 bases from V and 3 bases from J, with 13 bases in between. The CDR3 is made up of 15 amino acids.

This clonotype was seen a few times. V gene TRBV12-3 or TRBV12-4 combines with J gene TRBJ1-3, with D unclear. Trimming pared 9 bases from V and 4 bases from J, leaving 13 bases between. The CDR3 loop spans 13 amino acids. The CDR3 sequence is CASEQAWGNTIYF. DNA of the CDR3: TGTGCCAGTGAGCAGGCATGGGGAAACACCATATATTTT.